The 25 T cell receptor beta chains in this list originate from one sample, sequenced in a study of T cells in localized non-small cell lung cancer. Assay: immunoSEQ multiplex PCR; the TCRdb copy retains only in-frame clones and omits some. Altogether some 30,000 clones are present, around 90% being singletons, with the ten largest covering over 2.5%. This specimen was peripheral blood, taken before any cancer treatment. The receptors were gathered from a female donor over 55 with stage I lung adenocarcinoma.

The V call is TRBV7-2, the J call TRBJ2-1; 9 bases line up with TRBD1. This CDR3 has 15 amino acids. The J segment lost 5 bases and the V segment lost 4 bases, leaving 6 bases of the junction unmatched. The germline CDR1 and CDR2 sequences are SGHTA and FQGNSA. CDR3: CASSYTGTGNNEQFF. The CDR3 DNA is TGTGCCAGCAGCTATACCGGGACAGGGAACAATGAGCAGTTCTTC.

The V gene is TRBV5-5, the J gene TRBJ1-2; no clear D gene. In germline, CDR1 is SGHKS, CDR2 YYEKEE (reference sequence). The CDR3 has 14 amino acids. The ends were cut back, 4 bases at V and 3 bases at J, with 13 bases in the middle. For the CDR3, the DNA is TGTGCCAGCAGCCCCTCCTTGGGGTACTATGGCTACACCTTC. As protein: CASSPSLGYYGYTF.

CDR3 sequence (DNA): TGTGCCAGCTCACCTACACCTCGAGGGGAGCTGTTTTTT. Amino acid sequence: CASSPTPRGELFF. The rearrangement joins TRBV18 to TRBJ2-2; D unclear. V was trimmed by 3 bases and J by 8 bases, leaving 10 bases between them. The CDR3 runs 13 residues. Germline V lookup: CDR1 KGHSH, CDR2 LQKENI.

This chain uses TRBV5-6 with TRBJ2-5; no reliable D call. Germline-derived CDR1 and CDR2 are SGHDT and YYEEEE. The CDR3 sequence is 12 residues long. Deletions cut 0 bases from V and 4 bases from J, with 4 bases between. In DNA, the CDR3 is TGTGCCAGCAGCTTGGAAGTAGAGACCCAGTACTTC. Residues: CASSLEVETQYF.

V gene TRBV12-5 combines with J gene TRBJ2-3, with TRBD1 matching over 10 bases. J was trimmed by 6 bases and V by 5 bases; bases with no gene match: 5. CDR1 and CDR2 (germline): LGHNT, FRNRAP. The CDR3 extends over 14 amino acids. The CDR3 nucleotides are TGTGCTAGTGGTCCCCCGGGACAGGGGGATACGCAGTATTTT. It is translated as CASGPPGQGDTQYF.

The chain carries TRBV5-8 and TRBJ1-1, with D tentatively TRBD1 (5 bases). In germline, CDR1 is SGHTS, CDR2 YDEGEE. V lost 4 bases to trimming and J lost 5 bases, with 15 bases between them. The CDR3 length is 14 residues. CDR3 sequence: CASSGAGRRTEAFF. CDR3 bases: TGTGCCAGCAGCGGGGCGGGGCGGAGGACTGAAGCTTTCTTT.

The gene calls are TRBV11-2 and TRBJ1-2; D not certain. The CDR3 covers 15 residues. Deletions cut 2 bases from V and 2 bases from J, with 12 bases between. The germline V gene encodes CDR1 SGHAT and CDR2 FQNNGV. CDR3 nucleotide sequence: TGTGCCAGCAGCTTATCCCCAGCGGCGAACTATGGCTACACCTTC. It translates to CASSLSPAANYGYTF.

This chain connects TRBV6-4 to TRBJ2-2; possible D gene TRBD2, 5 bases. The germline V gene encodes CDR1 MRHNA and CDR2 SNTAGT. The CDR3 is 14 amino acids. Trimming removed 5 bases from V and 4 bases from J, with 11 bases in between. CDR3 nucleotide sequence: TGTGCCAGCAGTCGGACTGCCTCCACCGGGGAGCTGTTTTTT. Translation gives CASSRTASTGELFF.

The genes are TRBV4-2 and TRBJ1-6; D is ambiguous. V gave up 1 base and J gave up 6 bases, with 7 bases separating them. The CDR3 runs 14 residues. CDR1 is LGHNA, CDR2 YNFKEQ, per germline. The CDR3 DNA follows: TGTGCCAGCAGCCAAGGTTTTCGTAATTCACCCCTCCACTTT. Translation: CASSQGFRNSPLHF.

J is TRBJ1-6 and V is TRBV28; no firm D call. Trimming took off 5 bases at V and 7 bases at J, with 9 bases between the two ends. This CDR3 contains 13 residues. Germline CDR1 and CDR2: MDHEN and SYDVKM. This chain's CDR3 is CASSEDRNSPLHF. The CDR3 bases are TGTGCCAGCAGTGAGGATAGGAATTCACCCCTCCACTTT.

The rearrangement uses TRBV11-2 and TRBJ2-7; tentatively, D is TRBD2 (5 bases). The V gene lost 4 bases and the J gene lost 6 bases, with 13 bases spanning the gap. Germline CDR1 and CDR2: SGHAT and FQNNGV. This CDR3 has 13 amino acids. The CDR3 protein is CASSSTSVGEQYF. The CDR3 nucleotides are TGTGCCAGCAGCTCTACTAGTGTGGGCGAGCAGTACTTC.

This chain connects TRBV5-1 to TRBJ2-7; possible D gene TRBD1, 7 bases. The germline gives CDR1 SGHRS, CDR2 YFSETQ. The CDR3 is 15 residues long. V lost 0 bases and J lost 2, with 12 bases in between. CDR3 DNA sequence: TGCGCCAGCAGCTTGGGAGCCAGGGGGGCCTACGAGCAGTACTTC. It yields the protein CASSLGARGAYEQYF.

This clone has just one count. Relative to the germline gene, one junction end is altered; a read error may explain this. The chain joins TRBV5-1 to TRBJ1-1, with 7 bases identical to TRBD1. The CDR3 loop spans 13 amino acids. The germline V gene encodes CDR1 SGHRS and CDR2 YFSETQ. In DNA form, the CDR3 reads TGCGCCAGCAGGGATCATTCCGGGACAGAAGCTTTCTTC. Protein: CASRDHSGTEAFF.

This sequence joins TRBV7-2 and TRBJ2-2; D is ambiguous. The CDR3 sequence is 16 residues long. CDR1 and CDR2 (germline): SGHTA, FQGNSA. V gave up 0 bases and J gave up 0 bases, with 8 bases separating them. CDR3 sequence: CASSLAGRPNTGELFF. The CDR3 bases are TGTGCCAGCAGCTTAGCAGGGCGGCCGAACACCGGGGAGCTGTTTTTT. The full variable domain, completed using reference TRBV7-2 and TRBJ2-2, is GAGVSQSPSNKVTEKGKDVELRCDPISGHTALYWYRQSLGQGLEFLIYFQGNSAPDKSGLPSDRFSAERTGGSVSTLTIQRTQQEDSAVYLCASSLAGRPNTGELFFGEGSRLTVL.

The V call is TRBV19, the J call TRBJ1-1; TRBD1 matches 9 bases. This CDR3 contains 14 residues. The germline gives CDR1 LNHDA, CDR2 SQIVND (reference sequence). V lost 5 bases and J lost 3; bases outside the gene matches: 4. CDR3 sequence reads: CASSYRGRDTEAFF. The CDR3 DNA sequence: TGTGCCAGTAGTTACAGGGGGCGTGACACTGAAGCTTTCTTT.

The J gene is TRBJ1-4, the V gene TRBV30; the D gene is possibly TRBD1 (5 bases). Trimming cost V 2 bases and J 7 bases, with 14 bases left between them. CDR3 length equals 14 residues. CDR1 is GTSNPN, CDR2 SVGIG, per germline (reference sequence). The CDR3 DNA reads TGTGCCTGGAGTAGCGGGGACGGGACTGAAAAACTGTTTTTT. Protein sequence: CAWSSGDGTEKLFF.

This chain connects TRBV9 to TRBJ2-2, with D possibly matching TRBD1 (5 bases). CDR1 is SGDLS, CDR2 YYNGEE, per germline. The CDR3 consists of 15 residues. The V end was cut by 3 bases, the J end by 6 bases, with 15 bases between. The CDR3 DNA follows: TGTGCCAGCAGCGAGGAAGGGGATTGGTCCGGGGAGCTGTTTTTT. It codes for CASSEEGDWSGELFF. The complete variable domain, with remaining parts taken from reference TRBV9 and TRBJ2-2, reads DSGVTQTPKHLITATGQRVTLRCSPRSGDLSVYWYQQSLDQGLQFLIQYYNGEERAKGNILERFSAQQFPDLHSELNLSSLELGDSALYFCASSEEGDWSGELFFGEGSRLTVL.

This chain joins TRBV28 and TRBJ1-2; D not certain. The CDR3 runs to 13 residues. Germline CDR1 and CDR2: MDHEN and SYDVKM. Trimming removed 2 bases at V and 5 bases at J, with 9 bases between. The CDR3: CASSLGHGYGYTF. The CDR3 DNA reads TGTGCCAGCAGTTTAGGCCACGGGTATGGCTACACCTTC.

The CDR3 reads CASSDLGREDTDTQYF. The CDR3 DNA reads TGTGCCAGCAGTGACTTAGGGCGGGAGGACACAGATACGCAGTATTTT. The V call is TRBV27, the J call TRBJ2-3; TRBD2 aligns across 8 bases. Trimming cost V 5 bases and J 2 bases; bases outside gene matches: 9. The germline CDR1 and CDR2 sequences are MNHEY and SMNVEV (reference sequence). The CDR3 loop spans 16 amino acids.

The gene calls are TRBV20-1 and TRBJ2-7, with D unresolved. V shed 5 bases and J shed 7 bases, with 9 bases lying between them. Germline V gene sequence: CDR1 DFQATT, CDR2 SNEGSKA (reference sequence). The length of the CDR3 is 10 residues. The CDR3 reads CSAGRTEQYF. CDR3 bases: TGCAGTGCTGGGCGAACGGAGCAGTACTTC.

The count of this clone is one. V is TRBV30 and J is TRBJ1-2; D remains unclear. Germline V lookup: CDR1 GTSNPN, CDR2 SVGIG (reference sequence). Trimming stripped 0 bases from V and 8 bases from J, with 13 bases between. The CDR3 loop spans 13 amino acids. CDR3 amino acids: CAWSVYWQMGYTF. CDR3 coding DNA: TGTGCCTGGAGTGTATATTGGCAAATGGGCTACACCTTC.

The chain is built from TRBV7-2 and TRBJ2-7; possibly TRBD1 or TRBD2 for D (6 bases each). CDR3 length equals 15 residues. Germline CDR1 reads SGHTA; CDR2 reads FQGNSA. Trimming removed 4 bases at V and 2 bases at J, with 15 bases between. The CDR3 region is CASSSRDTQAYEQYF. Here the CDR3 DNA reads TGTGCCAGCAGCTCGCGGGACACTCAAGCCTACGAGCAGTACTTC. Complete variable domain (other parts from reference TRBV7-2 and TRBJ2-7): GAGVSQSPSNKVTEKGKDVELRCDPISGHTALYWYRQSLGQGLEFLIYFQGNSAPDKSGLPSDRFSAERTGGSVSTLTIQRTQQEDSAVYLCASSSRDTQAYEQYFGPGTRLTVT.

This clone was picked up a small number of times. This CDR3 reads CASTATWGNGTDRYGYTF. The CDR3 region has the DNA TGTGCCAGCACCGCAACTTGGGGCAACGGGACAGATCGCTATGGCTACACCTTC. The gene calls are TRBV28 and TRBJ1-2; 7 bases map to TRBD1. This CDR3 is 18 amino acids long. Germline loops: CDR1 MDHEN, CDR2 SYDVKM. The V and J ends lost 7 bases and 4 bases, in that order; junction bases with no gene match: 21.

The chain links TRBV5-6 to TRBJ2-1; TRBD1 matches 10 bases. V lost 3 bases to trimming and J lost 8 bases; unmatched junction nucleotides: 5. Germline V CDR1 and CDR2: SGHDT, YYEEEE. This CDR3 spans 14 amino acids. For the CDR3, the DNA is TGTGCCAGCAGCTACGGGACAGGGGTGGATGAGCAGTTCTTC. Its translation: CASSYGTGVDEQFF.

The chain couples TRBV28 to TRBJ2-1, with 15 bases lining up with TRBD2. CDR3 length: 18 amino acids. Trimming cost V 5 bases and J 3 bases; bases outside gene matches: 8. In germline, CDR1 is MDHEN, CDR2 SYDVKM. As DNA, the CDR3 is TGTGCCAGCAGTATTCGGACTAGCGGGAGGGCCGGCTACAATGAGCAGTTCTTC. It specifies CASSIRTSGRAGYNEQFF.